Below, 28 T cell receptor beta chains from the same sample are listed, as sequenced in a study of shared T cell receptors in the human thymus. Method: immunoSEQ multiplex PCR; TCRdb's copy keeps in-frame clones and lacks some. This sample has 700,000 or so clones, with approximately 85% found just once. This sample also appeared in a second study, on human thymus T cells.

The sample comprised thymocytes. These receptors all stem from a girl in the first two years of life with a congenital heart defect.

The DNA of the CDR3 is TGTGCCAGCAGCGTAGAGCGTAGCGGGGGGGCTAGAACCTACAATGAGCAGTTCTTC. It encodes CASSVERSGGARTYNEQFF. The chain joins TRBV9 to TRBJ2-1; TRBD2 aligns across 11 bases. CDR3 length equals 19 residues. With 0 bases clipped from V and 2 bases from J, the junction kept 10 bases outside the gene matches. From germline, CDR1 is SGDLS and CDR2 YYNGEE.

This chain uses TRBV4-3 with TRBJ2-1; 9 bases map to TRBD2. CDR1 and CDR2 from the germline V gene are LGHNA and YSLEER. V trimming: 0 bases; J trimming: 3 bases; junction bases outside the gene matches: 0. The CDR3 loop spans 15 amino acids. CDR3 residues: CASSQERGGYNEQFF. DNA for the CDR3: TGCGCCAGCAGCCAAGAGCGGGGGGGCTACAATGAGCAGTTCTTC.

The V call is TRBV19, the J call TRBJ1-2; tentatively, D is TRBD1 (6 bases). The germline V and J ends were trimmed by 2 bases and 4 bases, with 17 bases remaining between them. The CDR3 sequence is 16 residues long. The germline V gene has CDR1 LNHDA and CDR2 SQIVND (reference sequence). In DNA, the CDR3 is TGTGCCAGTAGTATATTTCCGGGGGGGGCCGCCTATGGCTACACCTTC. Its translation is CASSIFPGGAAYGYTF. The full variable domain, completed using reference TRBV19 and TRBJ1-2, is DGGITQSPKYLFRKEGQNVTLSCEQNLNHDAMYWYRQDPGQGLRLIYYSQIVNDFQKGDIAEGYSVSREKKESFPLTVTSAQKNPTAFYLCASSIFPGGAAYGYTFGSGTRLTVV.

This clone was found once. J is TRBJ1-2 and V is TRBV5-4; the D is unclear. CDR3 size: 16 residues. V lost 0 bases and J 6 bases, leaving 18 bases between the germline ends. Germline assignment: CDR1 SGHNT and CDR2 YYREEE (reference sequence). The CDR3 region is CASSLGLLTVEDGYTF. The DNA of the CDR3 is TGTGCCAGCAGCTTGGGCCTCTTAACGGTTGAGGATGGCTACACCTTC.

This clone was seen only a few times. The chain is built from TRBV6-1 and TRBJ1-3; D is ambiguous. The CDR3 length is 19 residues. Germline assignment: CDR1 MNHNS and CDR2 SASEGT. V was clipped by 1 base and J by 3 bases, with 22 bases between them. The CDR3 is CASSEGSVPVLQYGNTIYF. Here the CDR3 DNA reads TGTGCCAGCAGTGAAGGTAGCGTCCCGGTACTTCAGTATGGAAACACCATATATTTT.

The chain is built from TRBV5-8 and TRBJ1-5, with 9 positions matching TRBD1. There are 14 residues in the CDR3. V was pared by 6 bases and J by 6 bases, with 7 bases of the junction left unmatched. The germline V gene has CDR1 SGHTS and CDR2 YDEGEE. CDR3: CASNEQGAVQPQHF. CDR3 nucleotide sequence: TGTGCCAGCAACGAACAGGGGGCTGTTCAGCCCCAGCATTTT.

The rearrangement links TRBV27 to TRBJ1-1; perhaps TRBD1 as D (6 bases). The V end lost 6 bases, the J end lost 8 bases, and 16 bases lay between the germline ends. Germline V CDR1 and CDR2: MNHEY, SMNVEV (reference sequence). The CDR3 spans 13 residues. The DNA of the CDR3 is TGTGCCAGCAGCCCCAAGGGGAGGGGGGAAGCTTTCTTT. It codes for CASSPKGRGEAFF.

V gene TRBV10-1 combines with J gene TRBJ2-7; 10 bases are a match to TRBD1. This CDR3 is built from 15 residues. Losses at the gene ends were 5 bases for V and 2 bases for J; bases not matched to a gene: 6. Germline V gives CDR1 WNHNN, CDR2 SYGVQD (reference sequence). In nucleotides, the CDR3 is TGCGCCAGCAGTCGGGAGACAGGGGGCGCCTACGAGCAGTACTTC. This codes for CASSRETGGAYEQYF.

The chain joins TRBV5-1 to TRBJ1-1; the match to TRBD1 covers 10 bases. CDR3 length equals 18 residues. Germline CDR1 reads SGHRS; CDR2 reads YFSETQ. Trimming cost V 0 bases and J 2 bases; bases outside gene matches: 10. In DNA, the CDR3 is TGCGCCAGCAGCTTGGGGGGACAGGGGACCCCACTAAACACTGAAGCTTTCTTT. This codes for CASSLGGQGTPLNTEAFF.

This clone came up once. The chain has TRBV11-2 and TRBJ1-4; 7 positions match TRBD1. Losses at the gene ends were 0 bases for V and 7 bases for J; bases not matched to a gene: 11. Germline assignment: CDR1 SGHAT and CDR2 FQNNGV. The length of the CDR3 is 17 residues. CDR3 protein: CASSLDIKTGRREKLFF. CDR3 bases: TGTGCCAGCAGCTTAGATATTAAGACAGGGAGGCGTGAAAAACTGTTTTTT.

The J gene is TRBJ2-5, the V gene TRBV7-2; 7 bases fit TRBD1. Germline loops: CDR1 SGHTA, CDR2 FQGNSA. J gave up 3 bases and V 1 base, and 2 bases lay outside the gene matches. The CDR3 is made up of 14 amino acids. In DNA, the CDR3 is TGTGCCAGCAGCTTAGGACAGGGTGAAGAGACCCAGTACTTC. Amino acid sequence: CASSLGQGEETQYF.

The CDR3 nucleotides read TGTGCCAGCAGCTTAGTTCTGGACAGGGCACACGAGCAGTACTTC. Translated: CASSLVLDRAHEQYF. The rearrangement joins TRBV7-9 to TRBJ2-7, with TRBD1 identical over 8 bases. The CDR3 covers 15 residues. Per germline, CDR1 SEHNR and CDR2 FQNEAQ (reference sequence). Germline trimming cut 1 base from V and 5 bases from J; bases unmatched to any gene: 7.

In DNA, the CDR3 is TGTGCCAGCAGTTACGCACAGGGGGCGCGGGGAGATACGCAGTATTTT. Its translation: CASSYAQGARGDTQYF. The chain uses TRBV6-6 and TRBJ2-3; 9 nucleotides match TRBD1. This CDR3 has 16 residues. V dropped 2 bases and J dropped 5; count of bases not matched to a gene: 8. Germline lookup yields CDR1 MNHNY and CDR2 SVGAGI (reference sequence).

The rearrangement joins TRBV27 to TRBJ1-5, with D possibly TRBD1 on 6 matching bases. CDR1 MNHEY and CDR2 SMNVEV come from the germline V gene (reference sequence). This CDR3 comprises 17 residues. The V and J ends lost 10 bases and 0 bases respectively, with 22 bases between them. The CDR3 coding sequence is TGTGCCACCCCGGACAGATCCTCTAGAAATAGCAATCAGCCCCAGCATTTT. Translation: CATPDRSSRNSNQPQHF.

This sequence joins TRBV27 and TRBJ2-7; D might be TRBD2 (5 bases). This CDR3 is 14 amino acids long. V gave up 3 bases and J gave up 3 bases, with 12 bases separating them. Germline CDR1 is MNHEY and CDR2 is SMNVEV (reference sequence). This CDR3 is CASSFAGLYYEQYF. The DNA of the CDR3 is TGTGCCAGCAGTTTCGCGGGCCTATACTACGAGCAGTACTTC.

The gene calls are TRBV7-8 and TRBJ2-5; D perhaps matches TRBD1 (7 bases). Germline V gives CDR1 SGHVS, CDR2 FQNEAQ. With 5 bases removed from V and 2 bases from J, the gap between germline ends came to 15 bases. This CDR3 contains 15 residues. Written as DNA, the CDR3 is TGTGCCAGCAGCCAGTCAGGGGGGCTTCAAGAGACCCAGTACTTC. As protein: CASSQSGGLQETQYF.

The chain combines TRBV5-6 with TRBJ2-7; 9 nucleotides align to TRBD1. V gave up 3 bases and J gave up 0 bases; unmatched junction bases: 10. Germline V lookup: CDR1 SGHDT, CDR2 YYEEEE. This CDR3 is 17 amino acids long. CDR3 loop: CASSSENDRGSSYEQYF. CDR3 in DNA: TGTGCCAGCAGCTCTGAAAATGACAGGGGGAGCTCCTACGAGCAGTACTTC.

The gene calls are TRBV9 and TRBJ1-3, with 8 bases matching TRBD1. CDR1 and CDR2 from the germline V gene are SGDLS and YYNGEE. Trimming took 0 bases from V and 2 from J; bases not matched to a gene: 13. CDR3 length: 19 residues. This CDR3 is CASSVATRTGFVPGNTIYF. The CDR3 DNA reads as TGTGCCAGCAGCGTAGCTACGAGGACAGGGTTCGTTCCTGGAAACACCATATATTTT.

V gene TRBV12-5 combines with J gene TRBJ1-1; D perhaps matches TRBD1 (6 bases). Trimming removed 7 bases at V and 3 bases at J, with 9 bases between. CDR3 size: 12 residues. Germline-derived CDR1 and CDR2 are LGHNT and FRNRAP. CDR3 bases: TGTGCTAGTGTAAACAGGGACACTGAAGCTTTCTTT. This translates into CASVNRDTEAFF.

In this sample, this clone turned up a few times. The V gene is TRBV18, the J gene TRBJ1-1; D remains unclear. Per germline, CDR1 KGHSH and CDR2 LQKENI. CDR3 length: 14 residues. V lost 5 bases and J 4 bases, leaving 14 bases between the germline ends. CDR3 bases: TGTGCCAGCTCAAAGAGGAGGGATGTCACTGAAGCTTTCTTT. This gives the protein CASSKRRDVTEAFF.

V is TRBV18 and J is TRBJ2-6; no definite D call. CDR3 length equals 16 residues. Trimming stripped 0 bases from V and 0 bases from J, with 6 bases between. Per the germline V gene, CDR1 is KGHSH and CDR2 is LQKENI. CDR3 region: CASSPPLDSGANVLTF. The CDR3 DNA reads TGTGCCAGCTCACCACCCTTAGACTCTGGGGCCAACGTCCTGACTTTC.

The chain employs TRBV5-6 and TRBJ1-1, with 7 bases lining up with TRBD1. The CDR3 is 13 residues long. The V gene end was trimmed by 4 bases and the J gene end by 11 bases; junction bases not matched to a gene: 11. Germline V gene lookup returns CDR1 SGHDT and CDR2 YYEEEE. The chain's CDR3 is CASSPAGGRQAFF. The CDR3 DNA reads TGTGCCAGCAGCCCGGCAGGGGGGCGACAGGCTTTCTTT.

This rearrangement joins TRBV15 to TRBJ2-3; 8 positions match TRBD1. This CDR3 has 17 residues. The germline CDR1 and CDR2 sequences are LNHNV and YYDKDF (reference sequence). V shed 3 bases and J 4 bases; nucleotides not matched to a gene: 12. The CDR3 DNA is TGTGCCACCAGCAGGAGGGGTGGCAGGGGGCCCGCAGATACGCAGTATTTT. Amino acids: CATSRRGGRGPADTQYF.

The rearrangement joins TRBV14 to TRBJ2-3; tentatively, D is TRBD1 (5 bases). This CDR3 spans 16 amino acids. CDR1 is SGHDN, CDR2 FVKESK, per germline. Trimming stripped 8 bases from V and 4 bases from J, with 22 bases between. Here the CDR3 reads CASYPLQAARADTQYF. CDR3 in DNA: TGTGCCAGCTACCCTTTACAGGCCGCCAGGGCAGATACGCAGTATTTT.

V usage is TRBV9 and J usage is TRBJ1-1, with TRBD1 as a possible D gene (5 bases). The CDR3 has 14 amino acids. Trimming took off 0 bases at V and 7 bases at J, with 13 bases between the two ends. CDR1 and CDR2 from the germline V gene are SGDLS and YYNGEE. Here the CDR3 DNA reads TGTGCCAGCAGCGTAGACCCGACGGGGGGTGAAGCTTTCTTT. This encodes CASSVDPTGGEAFF. Based on the CDR3 plus reference TRBV9 and TRBJ1-1, the full variable domain is DSGVTQTPKHLITATGQRVTLRCSPRSGDLSVYWYQQSLDQGLQFLIQYYNGEERAKGNILERFSAQQFPDLHSELNLSSLELGDSALYFCASSVDPTGGEAFFGQGTRLTVV.

The gene calls are TRBV15 and TRBJ1-3; 7 bases are shared with TRBD1. The CDR3 is 14 residues long. CDR1 is LNHNV, CDR2 YYDKDF, per germline (reference sequence). Trimming at V came to 3 bases and at J to 8 bases, leaving 7 bases not matched to a gene. The CDR3 DNA sequence: TGTGCCACCAGCAGGTTCGACAGGGCGGACACCATATATTTT. Translating it yields CATSRFDRADTIYF.

The chain couples TRBV5-6 to TRBJ1-2; TRBD1 might be the D (6 bases). Germline CDR1 is SGHDT and CDR2 is YYEEEE. This CDR3 has 15 amino acids. Deletions cut 4 bases from V and 5 bases from J, with 18 bases between. The CDR3 region has the DNA TGTGCCAGCAGCCCCGCGGACAGTCTTTGGTATGGCTACACCTTC. Translating it yields CASSPADSLWYGYTF.

The genes are TRBV18 and TRBJ1-4, with D possibly being TRBD1 (5 bases). The CDR3 consists of 15 residues. Between the trimmed V and J ends, which lost 4 bases and 8 bases, there was a span of 17 bases. Looked up from germline, CDR1 is KGHSH and CDR2 is LQKENI. The CDR3 protein is CASSRAVRALEKLFF. The CDR3 DNA is TGTGCCAGCTCACGGGCGGTCAGGGCACTCGAAAAACTGTTTTTT.